The sequence of this TCR beta chain was determined in a study of blood T cell repertoires in COVID-19. The V gene's germline CDR1 is SGHAT and CDR2 FQNNGV. Trimming took 0 bases from V and 4 from J, leaving 6 bases between them. CDR3 length: 13 amino acids. This clone has only one observation. Participants were aged 18 to 89 years, lived in roughly 25 US areas, and enrolled virtually. Participants had their cohort set by participant-reported clinical history. Among Cohort 3 donors, those recovered had two negative PCRs, clearance, or symptom resolution. Sequencing used immunoSEQ multiplex PCR; TCRdb keeps in-frame clones, though not all of them. The sample records approximately 150,000 clones, 87% being singletons.

The genes are TRBV11-2 and TRBJ1-1; no firm D call. The sequence was collected from a man in his 60s who had recovered from COVID-19. Sequencing was carried out using PBMCs or T cells enriched from blood (not recorded which). CDR3 coding DNA: TGTGCCAGCAGCTTAGACGGGTTCACTGAAGCTTTCTTT. This translates into CASSLDGFTEAFF.